These 22 T cell receptor beta chains were sequenced from one sample in a study of CXCR3-negative and CXCR3-positive naive CD8 T cells. General study findings and limits: CXCR3-positive naive cells had more hydrophobic TRB CDR3s than CXCR3-negative naive cells.

The TRB libraries of cDNA were built by UMI-labeled 5' RACE. From its re-call of the 5' RACE reads, TCRdb lists each CDR3 protein once, without DNA. Found here are around 63,000 distinct CDR3 sequences; the top ten clones hold about 4.9%. These receptors lack a known antigen. Sequencing was performed on naive CXCR3+ CD8+ T cells from blood. Subset: CD45RO-CCR7+CD27+CD95- naive CD8+ T cells expressing CXCR3 (TNR3+). All receptors derive from a human donor in good health. Some clones in this sample may be carry-over from other donors' samples.

The chain recombines TRBV7-9 with TRBJ2-7. CDR3 length: 13 amino acids. CDR1 and CDR2 (germline): SEHNR, FQNEAQ (reference sequence). The CDR3 is CASSPGGLPEQYF.

The rearrangement links TRBV28 to TRBJ2-5. The CDR3 consists of 15 residues. Germline lookup yields CDR1 MDHEN and CDR2 SYDVKM. The CDR3 sequence: CASSPTAGSRETQYF.

The chain couples TRBV9 to TRBJ2-5; TCRdb returns TRBD1, unconfirmable since there is no DNA. In germline, CDR1 is SGDLS, CDR2 YYNGEE. The CDR3 is 15 residues long. CDR3 residues: CASSRHRQEQETQYF.

The gene calls are TRBV6-5 and TRBJ2-7; the TRBD1 assignment by TCRdb is unverifiable without DNA. CDR1 and CDR2 from the germline V gene are MNHEY and SVGAGI. CDR3 length: 14 amino acids. The CDR3 protein is CASSYSTGAYEQYF.

The genes are TRBV21-1 and TRBJ1-2. TRBV21-1 is marked as a pseudogene. This CDR3 comprises 19 residues. This CDR3 reads CASSSPRRQPMLANYGYTF.

V is TRBV7-9 and J is TRBJ2-7. Looked up from germline, CDR1 is SEHNR and CDR2 is FQNEAQ (reference sequence). This CDR3 comprises 16 residues. The CDR3 loop reads CASSLDALFSSYEQYF. The full variable domain, rest sourced from reference TRBV7-9 and TRBJ2-7, is DTGVSQNPRHKITKRGQNVTFRCDPISEHNRLYWYRQTLGQGPEFLTYFQNEAQLEKSRLLSDRFSAERPKGSFSTLEIQRTEQGDSAMYLCASSLDALFSSYEQYFGPGTRLTVT.

The chain carries TRBV12-3 or TRBV12-4 and TRBJ2-7. CDR3 length equals 13 residues. This CDR3 reads CATQRRPDYEQYF.

The chain links TRBV5-1 to TRBJ1-2. Germline CDR1 and CDR2: SGHRS and YFSETQ. There are 14 residues in the CDR3. CDR3 in amino acids: CASSLRRSLDGYTF.

The chain links TRBV7-9 to TRBJ2-7; TCRdb gives TRBD1 as the D gene, but with no DNA this cannot be confirmed. Per the germline V gene, CDR1 is SEHNR and CDR2 is FQNEAQ (reference sequence). This CDR3 is built from 14 residues. CDR3 residues: CASSLTGGPVEQYF.

The chain uses TRBV4-1 and TRBJ1-5. CDR1 and CDR2 from the germline V gene are MGHRA and YSYEKL. The CDR3 contains 16 residues. The CDR3 is CASSQELPNGFQPQHF.

The chain employs TRBV28 and TRBJ1-1; TCRdb reports TRBD1, a call that lacks DNA to check it against. From germline, CDR1 is MDHEN and CDR2 SYDVKM. This CDR3 contains 15 residues. The CDR3 reads CASSPLGGTGTEAFF.

This sequence joins TRBV28 and TRBJ2-1. There are 12 residues in the CDR3. Germline CDR1 reads MDHEN; CDR2 reads SYDVKM. This chain's CDR3 is CASTFSYNEQFF.

V gene TRBV7-8 combines with J gene TRBJ2-3; as DNA is missing, the TRBD2 call by TCRdb cannot be tested. From germline, CDR1 is SGHVS and CDR2 FQNEAQ. The CDR3 loop spans 16 amino acids. The CDR3 is CASSPPLAEGTDTQYF.

The chain couples TRBV20-1 to TRBJ1-2; TCRdb reports TRBD1, a call that lacks DNA to check it against. The CDR3 contains 15 residues. CDR1 is DFQATT and CDR2 is SNEGSKA in the germline V gene (reference sequence). The CDR3 region is CSARNGAGGFYGYTF.

The chain links TRBV27 to TRBJ1-1; TCRdb's D call, TRBD1, is unchecked because there is no DNA. Germline V lookup: CDR1 MNHEY, CDR2 SMNVEV (reference sequence). The CDR3 is made up of 14 amino acids. The CDR3 reads CASSLRGLVTEAFF.

The gene calls are TRBV11-2 and TRBJ2-7. Per germline, CDR1 SGHAT and CDR2 FQNNGV. The CDR3 has 13 amino acids. The CDR3 loop is CASSFEADYEQYF.

The CDR3: CSASPAVSSYNEQFF. The V gene is TRBV20-1, the J gene TRBJ2-1. Germline V CDR1 and CDR2: DFQATT, SNEGSKA (reference sequence). The CDR3 is 15 amino acids.

The V call is TRBV29-1, the J call TRBJ2-7. Germline V gene sequence: CDR1 SQVTM, CDR2 ANQGSEA. The CDR3 sequence is 12 residues long. The CDR3 sequence: CSVVTDAYEQYF.

This chain uses TRBV30 with TRBJ2-1; the D call of TRBD2 rests on TCRdb alone, since no DNA is present to check it. CDR1 is GTSNPN and CDR2 is SVGIG in the germline V gene (reference sequence). This CDR3 region has 14 residues. CDR3 sequence reads: CAWNPAGPWDEQFF.

The V and J genes are TRBV20-1 and TRBJ2-7; TCRdb returns TRBD1, unconfirmable since there is no DNA. Looked up from germline, CDR1 is DFQATT and CDR2 is SNEGSKA (reference sequence). The CDR3 contains 14 residues. The CDR3 loop reads CSARDRPGGAEQYF.

The chain joins TRBV29-1 to TRBJ2-5. This CDR3 contains 12 residues. In germline, CDR1 is SQVTM, CDR2 ANQGSEA. CDR3 region: CSVDRTGETQYF.

This rearrangement joins TRBV29-1 to TRBJ2-7. This CDR3 has 14 residues. Germline CDR1 and CDR2: SQVTM and ANQGSEA. The CDR3 is CSVEDRGRSYEQYF.